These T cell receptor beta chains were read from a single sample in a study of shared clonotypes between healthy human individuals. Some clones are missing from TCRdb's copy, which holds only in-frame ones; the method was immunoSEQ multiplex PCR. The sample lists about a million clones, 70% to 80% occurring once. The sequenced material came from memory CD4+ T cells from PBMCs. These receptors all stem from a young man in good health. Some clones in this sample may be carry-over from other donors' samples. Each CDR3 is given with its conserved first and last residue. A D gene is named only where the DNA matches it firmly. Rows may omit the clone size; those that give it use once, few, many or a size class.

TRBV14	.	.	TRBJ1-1	TGTGCCAGCAGCCAACTCGGGACGGGCTCTGAAGCTTTCTTT	CASSQLGTGSEAFF
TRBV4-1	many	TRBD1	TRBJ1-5	TGCGCCAGCAGGCAGGGGGGTACCGGCAATCAGCCCCAGCATTTT	CASRQGGTGNQPQHF
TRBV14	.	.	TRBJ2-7	TGTGCCAGCAGCCAACTGGAACAGGAATGGCCCTACGAGCAGTACTTC	CASSQLEQEWPYEQYF
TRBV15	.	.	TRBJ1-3	TGTGCCACCAGCAGGGGGGAACACTCTGGAAACACCATATATTTT	CATSRGEHSGNTIYF
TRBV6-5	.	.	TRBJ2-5	TGTGCCAGCAGTTACGGTTTGACAGAGACCCAGTACTTC	CASSYGLTETQYF
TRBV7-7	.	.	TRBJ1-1	TGTGCCAGCAGCCCCGTATCGACAGTAACTGAAGCTTTCTTT	CASSPVSTVTEAFF
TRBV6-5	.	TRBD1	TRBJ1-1	TGTGCCAGCAGTCCCGACAGGGGGCGTATTGAAGCTTTCTTT	CASSPDRGRIEAFF
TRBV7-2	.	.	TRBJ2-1	TGTGCCAGCAGCGACAGAACGGTGGATGAGCAGTTCTTC	CASSDRTVDEQFF
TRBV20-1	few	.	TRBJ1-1	TGCAGTGCTAGCGTGACTGAAGCTTTCTTT	CSASVTEAFF
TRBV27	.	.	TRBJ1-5	TGTGCCAGCAGTTTATCAAGGGGGTTCAATCAGCCCCAGCATTTT	CASSLSRGFNQPQHF
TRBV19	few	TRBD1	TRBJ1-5	TGTGCCAGTAGTGCTGGGGCCGGGACAGGGGGACCTTTAAATCAGCCCCAGCATTTT	CASSAGAGTGGPLNQPQHF
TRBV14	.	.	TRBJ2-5	TGTGCCAGCAGCCAAGATCTGGGGGAGGTAGAGACCCAGTACTTC	CASSQDLGEVETQYF
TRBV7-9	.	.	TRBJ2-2	TGTGCCAGCAGCTCCATATGGGAGACCGGGGAGCTGTTTTTT	CASSSIWETGELFF
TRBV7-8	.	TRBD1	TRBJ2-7	TGTGCCAGCAGCCGTAACAGGGGATCCGAGCAGTACTTC	CASSRNRGSEQYF
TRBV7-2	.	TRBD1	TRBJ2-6	TGTGCCAGCAGCCACGGGACAGGGCCCGGGGCCAACGTCCTGACTTTC	CASSHGTGPGANVLTF
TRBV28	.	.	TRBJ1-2	TGTGCCAGCAGTTTAGGAAACTCTTATGGCTACACCTTC	CASSLGNSYGYTF
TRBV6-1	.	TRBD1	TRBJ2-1	TGTGCCTCCCTCGCCGGGACAGGGATCCTCAGTGAGCAGTTCTTC	CASLAGTGILSEQFF
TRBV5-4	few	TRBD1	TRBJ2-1	TGTGCCAGCAGCTGGGGACAGGGAAGCTCCTACAATGAGCAGTTCTTC	CASSWGQGSSYNEQFF
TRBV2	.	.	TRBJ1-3	TGTGCCAGCAGTGAAGGAGGTGCTAACTCTGGAAACACCATATATTTT	CASSEGGANSGNTIYF
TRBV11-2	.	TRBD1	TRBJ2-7	TGTGCCAGCAGCTCCTCCCTTGGGGGGACAGGCCGACCCTACGAGCAGTACTTC	CASSSSLGGTGRPYEQYF
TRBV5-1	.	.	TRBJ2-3	TGCGCCAGCAGCTTATACCCAGATACGCAGTATTTT	CASSLYPDTQYF
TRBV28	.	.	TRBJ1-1	TGTGCCAGCAGGCCGGGGCCCGAAGGAGCTTTCTTT	CASRPGPEGAFF
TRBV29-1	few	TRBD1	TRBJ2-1	TGCAGCGGGGGACAGGTGAACAATGAGCAGTTCTTC	CSGGQVNNEQFF
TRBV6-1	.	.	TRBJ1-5	TGTGCCAGCAGGAGCAGGGCCACGGGACGGGCCCAGCATTTT	CASRSRATGRAQHF
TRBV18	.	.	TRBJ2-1	TGTGCCAGCTCACGACCGGCACTAGACAAGGACTTCAATGAGCAGTTCTTC	CASSRPALDKDFNEQFF
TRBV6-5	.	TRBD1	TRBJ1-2	TGTGCCAGCAGTTACCCCAGGGGGGATACCTATGGCTACACCTTC	CASSYPRGDTYGYTF
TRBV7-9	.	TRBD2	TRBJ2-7	TGTGCCAGCAGCTTACTCCCCTCACTAGCGTCGGTGTACGAGCAGTACTTC	CASSLLPSLASVYEQYF
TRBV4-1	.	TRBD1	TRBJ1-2	TGCGCCAGCAGCCATCCCGGACAGGTATCAGGCTACACCTTC	CASSHPGQVSGYTF
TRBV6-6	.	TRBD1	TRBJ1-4	TGTGCCAGCAGTTTCCTACAGGGGGCGTTGGAAAAACTGTTTTTT	CASSFLQGALEKLFF
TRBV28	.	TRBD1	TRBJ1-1	TGTGCCAGCAGTAGCTACAGGGGGGCGAGCCTGAACACTGAAGCTTTCTTT	CASSSYRGASLNTEAFF
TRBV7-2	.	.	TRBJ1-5	TGTGCCAGCAGCTTAGCAACAGGTCATAATCAGCCCCAGCATTTT	CASSLATGHNQPQHF
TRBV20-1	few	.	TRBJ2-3	TGCAGTGCCCGCCCTGCGCAGTATTTT	CSARPAQYF
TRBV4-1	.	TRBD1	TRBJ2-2	TGCGCCAGCAGCCAGGCTTCGACAGGGGTCACCGCAAACACCGGGGAGCTGTTTTTT	CASSQASTGVTANTGELFF
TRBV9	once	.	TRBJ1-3	TGTGCCAGCACCGATCCTCGGTTACCTGGAAACACCATATATTTT	CASTDPRLPGNTIYF
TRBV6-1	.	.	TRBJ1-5	TGTGCCAGCCGGGATAATCAGCCCCAGCATTTT	CASRDNQPQHF
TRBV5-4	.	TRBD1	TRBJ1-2	TGTGCCAGCAGCTTGGAGTTGGGACAGGGGCGAGACTATGGCTACACCTTC	CASSLELGQGRDYGYTF
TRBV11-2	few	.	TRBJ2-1	TGTGCCAGCAGCTTAGGTACCGTTTACAATGAGCAGTTCTTC	CASSLGTVYNEQFF